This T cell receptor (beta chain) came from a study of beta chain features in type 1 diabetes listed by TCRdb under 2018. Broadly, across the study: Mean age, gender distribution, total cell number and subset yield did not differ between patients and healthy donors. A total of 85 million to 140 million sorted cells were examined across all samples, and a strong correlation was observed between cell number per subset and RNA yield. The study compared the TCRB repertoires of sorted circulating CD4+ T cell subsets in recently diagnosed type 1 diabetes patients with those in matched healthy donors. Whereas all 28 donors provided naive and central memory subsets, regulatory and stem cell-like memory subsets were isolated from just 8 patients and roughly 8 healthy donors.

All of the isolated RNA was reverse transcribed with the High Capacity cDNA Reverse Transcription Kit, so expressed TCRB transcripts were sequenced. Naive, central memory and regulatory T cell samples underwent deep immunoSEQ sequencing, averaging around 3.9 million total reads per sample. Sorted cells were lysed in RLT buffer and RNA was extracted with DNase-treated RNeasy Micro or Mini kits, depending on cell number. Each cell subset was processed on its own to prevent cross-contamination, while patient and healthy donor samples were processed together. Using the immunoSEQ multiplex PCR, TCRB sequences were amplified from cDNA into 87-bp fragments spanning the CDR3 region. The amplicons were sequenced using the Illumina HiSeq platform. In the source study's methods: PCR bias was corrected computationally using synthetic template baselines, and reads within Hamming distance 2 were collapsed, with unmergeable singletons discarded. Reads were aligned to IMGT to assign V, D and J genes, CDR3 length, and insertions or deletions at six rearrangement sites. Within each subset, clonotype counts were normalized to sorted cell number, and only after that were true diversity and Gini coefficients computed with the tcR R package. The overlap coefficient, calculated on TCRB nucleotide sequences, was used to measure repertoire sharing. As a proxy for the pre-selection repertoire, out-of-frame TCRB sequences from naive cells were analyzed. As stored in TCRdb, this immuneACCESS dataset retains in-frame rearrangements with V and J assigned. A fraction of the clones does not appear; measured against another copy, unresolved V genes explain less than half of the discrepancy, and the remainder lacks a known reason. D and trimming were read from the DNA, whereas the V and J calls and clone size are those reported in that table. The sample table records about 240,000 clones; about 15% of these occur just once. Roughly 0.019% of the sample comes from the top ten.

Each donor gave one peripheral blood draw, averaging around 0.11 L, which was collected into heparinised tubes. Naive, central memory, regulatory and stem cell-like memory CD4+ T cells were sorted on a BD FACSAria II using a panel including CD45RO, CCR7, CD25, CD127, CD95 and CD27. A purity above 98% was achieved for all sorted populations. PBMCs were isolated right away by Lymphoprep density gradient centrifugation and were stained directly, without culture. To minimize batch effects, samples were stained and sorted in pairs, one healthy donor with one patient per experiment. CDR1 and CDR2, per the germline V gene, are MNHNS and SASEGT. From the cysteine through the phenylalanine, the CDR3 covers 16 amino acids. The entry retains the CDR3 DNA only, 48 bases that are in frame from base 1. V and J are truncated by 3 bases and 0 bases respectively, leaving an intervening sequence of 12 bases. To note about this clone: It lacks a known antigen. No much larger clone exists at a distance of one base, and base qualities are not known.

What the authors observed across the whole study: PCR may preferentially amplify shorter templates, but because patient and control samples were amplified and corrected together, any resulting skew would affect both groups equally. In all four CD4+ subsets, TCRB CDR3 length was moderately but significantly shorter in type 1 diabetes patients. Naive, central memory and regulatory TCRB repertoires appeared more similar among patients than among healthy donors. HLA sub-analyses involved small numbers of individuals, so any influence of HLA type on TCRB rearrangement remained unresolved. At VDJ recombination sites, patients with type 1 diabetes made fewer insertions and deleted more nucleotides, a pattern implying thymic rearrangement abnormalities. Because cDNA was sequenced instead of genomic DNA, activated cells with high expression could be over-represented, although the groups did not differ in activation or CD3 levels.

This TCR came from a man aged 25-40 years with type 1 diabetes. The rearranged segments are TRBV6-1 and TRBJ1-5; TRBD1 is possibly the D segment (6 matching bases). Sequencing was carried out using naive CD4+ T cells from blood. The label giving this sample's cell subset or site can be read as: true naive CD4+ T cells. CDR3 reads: CASSDSGTPSNQPQHF. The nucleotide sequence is TGTGCCAGCAGTGATTCCGGGACACCTAGCAATCAGCCCCAGCATTTT.